Presented here are 28 T cell receptor beta chains from one specimen sequenced in a study of T cell therapy after organ transplantation. Generated by immunoSEQ multiplex PCR, the TCRdb table keeps only in-frame clones and is missing some. The table lists approximately 20,000 clones, around 81% of them singletons, with 9% to 9.5% in the top ten. Their recognized antigens are unknown. Time point in this sample: 4-8 weeks after completion of therapy. Sample: CD8+ T cells from blood, taken after autologous CMV-specific T cell therapy. These receptors came from a human patient who had received a solid organ transplant and had CMV disease. Some T cells here may be from the graft donor.

This clone was counted a single time. The chain couples TRBV6-1 to TRBJ2-7; the match to TRBD1 covers 11 bases. Germline loops: CDR1 MNHNS, CDR2 SASEGT. This CDR3 has 15 residues. V dropped 6 bases and J dropped 7; count of bases not matched to a gene: 11. CDR3 nucleotide sequence: TGTGCCAGCAGCTTGGGGGGACAGGGGGTTTTTGAGCAGTACTTC. This gives the protein CASSLGGQGVFEQYF.

The chain uses TRBV2 and TRBJ2-7; 10 bases match TRBD1. This CDR3 spans 14 amino acids. V trimming: 7 bases; J trimming: 2 bases; junction bases outside the gene matches: 5. CDR1 SNHLY and CDR2 FYNNEI come from the germline V gene. The CDR3 nucleotides read TGTGCCAGCAAAGAGGACAGGGGGGCCTACGAGCAGTACTTC. The encoded protein is CASKEDRGAYEQYF. The whole variable domain, remainder taken from reference TRBV2 and TRBJ2-7, is EPEVTQTPSHQVTQMGQEVILRCVPISNHLYFYWYRQILGQKVEFLVSFYNNEISEKSEIFDDQFSVERPDGSNFTLKIRSTKLEDSAMYFCASKEDRGAYEQYFGPGTRLTVT.

The chain has TRBV6-1 and TRBJ1-2, with D possibly matching TRBD1 (5 bases). CDR1 MNHNS and CDR2 SASEGT come from the germline V gene. CDR3 length: 11 amino acids. The ends were cut back, 5 bases at V and 10 bases at J, with 11 bases in the middle. CDR3 nucleotides: TGTGCCAGCAGTTACGGACAAGACTACACCTTC. It encodes CASSYGQDYTF.

V gene TRBV6-4 combines with J gene TRBJ2-1; 10 positions match TRBD2. Germline-derived CDR1 and CDR2 are MRHNA and SNTAGT. Germline trimming cut 5 bases from V and 9 bases from J; bases unmatched to any gene: 7. CDR3 length: 14 residues. The chain's CDR3 is CASSLSGGAGEQFF. CDR3 coding DNA: TGTGCCAGCAGTTTGAGCGGGGGGGCGGGTGAGCAGTTCTTC.

The chain recombines TRBV11-2 with TRBJ1-1; no firm D call. V was pared by 4 bases and J by 0 bases, with 6 bases between. Germline CDR1 is SGHAT and CDR2 is FQNNGV. This CDR3 contains 13 residues. DNA of the CDR3: TGTGCCAGCAGCTCAGAACTGAACACTGAAGCTTTCTTT. Translation: CASSSELNTEAFF.

V gene TRBV7-9 combines with J gene TRBJ2-1; D is perhaps TRBD2 (5 bases). Trimming took off 7 bases at V and 5 bases at J, with 15 bases between the two ends. Germline CDR1 is SEHNR and CDR2 is FQNEAQ (reference sequence). CDR3 size: 14 residues. CDR3 residues: CASTAEPSNNEQFF. The CDR3 DNA sequence: TGTGCCAGCACAGCGGAACCGTCTAACAATGAGCAGTTCTTC.

The V and J genes are TRBV5-4 and TRBJ2-2, with a possible D match to TRBD1 (5 bases). Germline-derived CDR1 and CDR2 are SGHNT and YYREEE (reference sequence). Trimming cost V 3 bases and J 2 bases, with 14 bases left between them. The CDR3 is 16 amino acids. CDR3 protein: CASSWSGGANTGELFF. DNA of the CDR3: TGTGCCAGCAGCTGGTCGGGTGGGGCTAACACCGGGGAGCTGTTTTTT.

The CDR3 is CASSLGGPEAFF. The CDR3, as DNA: TGTGCCAGCAGCTTGGGAGGGCCTGAAGCTTTCTTT. The chain links TRBV4-2 to TRBJ1-1; D not resolved. V lost 5 bases to trimming and J lost 6 bases, with 10 bases between them. Germline assignment: CDR1 LGHNA and CDR2 YNFKEQ. CDR3 size: 12 residues.

J is TRBJ2-7 and V is TRBV5-1; possible D gene TRBD2, 5 bases. Germline values: CDR1 SGHRS, CDR2 YFSETQ. The CDR3 length is 14 residues. The germline V and J ends were trimmed by 2 bases and 2 bases, with 11 bases remaining between them. In nucleotides, the CDR3 is TGCGCCAGCAGCTTTAAGGACGGGACCTACGAGCAGTACTTC. Its translation: CASSFKDGTYEQYF. The full variable domain, rest sourced from reference TRBV5-1 and TRBJ2-7, is KAGVTQTPRYLIKTRGQQVTLSCSPISGHRSVSWYQQTPGQGLQFLFEYFSETQRNKGNFPGRFSGRQFSNSRSEMNVSTLELGDSALYLCASSFKDGTYEQYFGPGTRLTVT.

This clone was seen only a few times. The same CDR3 can be traced to other DNA sequences in this sample. The chain uses TRBV5-8 and TRBJ1-5; a possible D gene is TRBD1 (6 bases). V lost 1 base, J lost 0 bases, and 8 bases lay in between. The CDR3 contains 15 residues. The germline V gene encodes CDR1 SGHTS and CDR2 YDEGEE. CDR3: CASSLQGYSNQPQHF. In DNA form, the CDR3 reads TGTGCCAGCAGCTTGCAGGGGTATAGCAATCAGCCCCAGCATTTT.

The chain has TRBV5-1 and TRBJ1-1, with D unclear. V was shortened by 0 bases and J by 2 bases, with 8 bases between the two germline ends. The CDR3 sequence is 14 residues long. Per germline, CDR1 SGHRS and CDR2 YFSETQ. Written as DNA, the CDR3 is TGCGCCAGCAGCTTGGTAGGTGCCAACACTGAAGCTTTCTTT. It encodes CASSLVGANTEAFF.

CDR3 nucleotide sequence: TGTGCCAGCAGTTACTCGGGAGTGGGCACTGAAGCTTTCTTT. This sequence encodes CASSYSGVGTEAFF. The V and J genes are TRBV6-6 and TRBJ1-1, with unresolved D. Germline CDR1 reads MNHNY; CDR2 reads SVGAGI (reference sequence). CDR3 size: 14 residues. The germline V and J ends were trimmed by 0 bases and 4 bases, with 9 bases remaining between them.

This chain links TRBV29-1 with TRBJ1-1; D gene ambiguous. This CDR3 comprises 14 residues. V dropped 0 bases and J dropped 4 bases, with 12 bases sitting between them. The V gene's germline CDR1 is SQVTM and CDR2 ANQGSEA. The CDR3 loop is CSVEDPGSFTEAFF. The CDR3 coding sequence is TGCAGCGTTGAAGATCCTGGGAGTTTCACTGAAGCTTTCTTT.

This clone was seen a few times. The V gene is TRBV30, the J gene TRBJ2-3; D is undetermined. Deletions cut 4 bases from V and 4 bases from J, with 9 bases between. Germline V gives CDR1 GTSNPN, CDR2 SVGIG (reference sequence). CDR3 length equals 12 residues. The CDR3 here is CAWNILPDTQYF. Here the CDR3 DNA reads TGTGCCTGGAATATTCTACCAGATACGCAGTATTTT.

The rearrangement joins TRBV19 to TRBJ1-5, with 7 nucleotides matching TRBD1. This CDR3 has 15 residues. Germline V gives CDR1 LNHDA, CDR2 SQIVND (reference sequence). J was trimmed by 6 bases and V by 1 base; bases with no gene match: 6. CDR3 bases: TGTGCCAGTAGTATAGTGGGGCAGGGGGGTCAGCCCCAGCATTTT. Its translation is CASSIVGQGGQPQHF.

V is TRBV27 and J is TRBJ2-7; 7 bases agree with TRBD2. The CDR3 is made up of 15 amino acids. The V gene end was trimmed by 5 bases and the J gene end by 2 bases; junction bases not matched to a gene: 9. Germline V gives CDR1 MNHEY, CDR2 SMNVEV (reference sequence). The CDR3 here is CASSALGGMTYEQYF. CDR3 nucleotides: TGTGCCAGCAGTGCCCTGGGAGGGATGACCTACGAGCAGTACTTC.

The CDR3 here is CAWTGGSTYEQYF. As DNA, the CDR3 is TGTGCCTGGACTGGCGGGTCCACCTACGAGCAGTACTTC. This sequence joins TRBV30 and TRBJ2-7; tentative D call: TRBD2 (5 bases). CDR3 size: 13 residues. CDR1 GTSNPN and CDR2 SVGIG come from the germline V gene (reference sequence). The V end was cut by 4 bases, the J end by 2 bases, with 12 bases between.

The gene calls are TRBV10-3 and TRBJ2-1; 7 bases match TRBD2. This CDR3 region has 13 residues. The germline V gene encodes CDR1 ENHRY and CDR2 SYGVKD. The V and J ends lost 8 bases and 8 bases, in that order; junction bases with no gene match: 9. CDR3 bases: TGTGCCATCGCGGGAGCGGATTGGGATGAGCAGTTCTTC. It encodes CAIAGADWDEQFF.

The rearrangement links TRBV13 to TRBJ2-1, with a weak D call TRBD2 (5 bases). Trimming stripped 5 bases from V and 2 bases from J, with 10 bases between. This CDR3 has 14 amino acids. Germline loops: CDR1 PRHDT, CDR2 FYEKMQ (reference sequence). The CDR3 DNA reads as TGTGCCAGCAGCCCACTAGTAACCTACAATGAGCAGTTCTTC. It encodes CASSPLVTYNEQFF. The full variable domain, with the rest looked up from reference TRBV13 and TRBJ2-1, is AAGVIQSPRHLIKEKRETATLKCYPIPRHDTVYWYQQGPGQDPQFLISFYEKMQSDKGSIPDRFSAQQFSDYHSELNMSSLELGDSALYFCASSPLVTYNEQFFGPGTRLTVL.

V and J are TRBV13 and TRBJ2-7, with D possibly being TRBD2 (7 bases). The CDR3 covers 15 residues. V shed 5 bases and J shed 2 bases, with 16 bases lying between them. Germline values: CDR1 PRHDT, CDR2 FYEKMQ (reference sequence). For the CDR3, the DNA is TGTGCCAGCAGCCCTGCGGGGGCAGGAGCCTACGAGCAGTACTTC. This encodes CASSPAGAGAYEQYF.

This clone has more than one count but fewer than ten. The CDR3 here is CASSQDLGQGTDTQYF. CDR3 coding DNA: TGCGCCAGCAGCCAAGATTTGGGACAGGGCACAGATACGCAGTATTTT. The chain links TRBV4-3 to TRBJ2-3; TRBD1 agrees at 8 bases. The CDR3 has 16 amino acids. Germline V gene sequence: CDR1 LGHNA, CDR2 YSLEER. The V segment lost 0 bases and the J segment 1 base; nucleotides outside the gene matches: 3.

The table lists this clone with a count of one. V is TRBV15 and J is TRBJ2-5, with D possibly being TRBD1 (5 bases). In germline, CDR1 is LNHNV, CDR2 YYDKDF (reference sequence). The length of the CDR3 is 17 residues. The V end was cut by 2 bases, the J end by 0 bases, with 16 bases between. The CDR3 nucleotides are TGTGCCACCAGCAGACCAGACATGACGACAGACCAAGAGACCCAGTACTTC. Translated, it gives CATSRPDMTTDQETQYF. Filled out from reference TRBV15 and TRBJ2-5, the complete variable domain reads DAMVIQNPRYQVTQFGKPVTLSCSQTLNHNVMYWYQQKSSQAPKLLFHYYDKDFNNEADTPDNFQSRRPNTSFCFLDIRSPGLGDTAMYLCATSRPDMTTDQETQYFGPGTRLLVL.

V usage is TRBV10-2 and J usage is TRBJ2-2; D is undetermined. Germline V CDR1 and CDR2: WSHSY, SAAADI. The CDR3 length is 12 residues. The V end was cut by 7 bases, the J end by 6 bases, with 9 bases between. The CDR3 coding sequence is TGCGCCAGCAAGGGAAACTCCGGGGAGCTGTTTTTT. Translation: CASKGNSGELFF.

The J gene is TRBJ2-2, the V gene TRBV10-3, with 8 bases aligning to TRBD2. V was clipped by 0 bases and J by 1 base; unmatched bases: 1. The CDR3 length is 16 residues. Looked up from germline, CDR1 is ENHRY and CDR2 is SYGVKD. The CDR3 DNA follows: TGTGCCATCAGTGAGTCGGGACTAGTGAACACCGGGGAGCTGTTTTTT. Amino acid sequence: CAISESGLVNTGELFF.

This chain connects TRBV30 to TRBJ1-6; D might be TRBD1 (5 bases). The CDR3 covers 14 residues. Trimming shortened V by 0 bases and J by 6 bases, and 9 bases separated the two germline ends. Germline values: CDR1 GTSNPN, CDR2 SVGIG (reference sequence). Here the CDR3 reads CAWSVGGGNSPLHF. As DNA, the CDR3 is TGTGCCTGGAGTGTCGGGGGAGGTAATTCACCCCTCCACTTT.

This CDR3 reads CASSIAQNTGELFF. CDR3 nucleotide sequence: TGTGCCAGCAGCATAGCACAGAACACCGGGGAGCTGTTTTTT. This sequence joins TRBV27 and TRBJ2-2; D is undetermined. Germline assignment: CDR1 MNHEY and CDR2 SMNVEV (reference sequence). CDR3 length: 14 amino acids. V lost 6 bases to trimming and J lost 1 base, with 9 bases between them.

The J gene is TRBJ1-2, the V gene TRBV5-6; D is unclear. V was shortened by 4 bases and J by 3 bases, with 19 bases between the two germline ends. CDR1 and CDR2 from the germline V gene are SGHDT and YYEEEE. The CDR3 contains 16 residues. The DNA of the CDR3 is TGTGCCAGCAGCCTTATTGCGGAGGGCGTATACTATGGCTACACCTTC. As protein: CASSLIAEGVYYGYTF.

The V and J genes are TRBV5-8 and TRBJ2-5; D is unclear. The V gene's germline CDR1 is SGHTS and CDR2 YDEGEE. The CDR3 runs 14 residues. Trimming took off 4 bases at V and 5 bases at J, with 15 bases between the two ends. CDR3 coding DNA: TGTGCCAGCAGCCCGGTGGCAGCTTGGGAGACCCAGTACTTC. It is translated as CASSPVAAWETQYF.